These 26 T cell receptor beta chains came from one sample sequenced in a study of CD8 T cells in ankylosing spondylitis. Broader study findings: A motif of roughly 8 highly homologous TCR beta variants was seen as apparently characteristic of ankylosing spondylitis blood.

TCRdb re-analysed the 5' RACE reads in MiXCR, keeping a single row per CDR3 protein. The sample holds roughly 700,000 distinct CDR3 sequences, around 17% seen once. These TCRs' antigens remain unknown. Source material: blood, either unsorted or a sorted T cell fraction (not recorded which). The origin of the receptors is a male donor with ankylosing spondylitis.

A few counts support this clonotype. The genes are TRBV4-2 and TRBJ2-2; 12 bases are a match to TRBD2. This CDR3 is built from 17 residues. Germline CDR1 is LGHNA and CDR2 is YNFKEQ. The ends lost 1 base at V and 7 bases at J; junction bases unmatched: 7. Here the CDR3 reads CASSQARLAGVLGELFF. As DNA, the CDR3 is TGTGCCAGCAGCCAAGCCAGACTAGCGGGAGTTCTCGGGGAGCTGTTTTTT.

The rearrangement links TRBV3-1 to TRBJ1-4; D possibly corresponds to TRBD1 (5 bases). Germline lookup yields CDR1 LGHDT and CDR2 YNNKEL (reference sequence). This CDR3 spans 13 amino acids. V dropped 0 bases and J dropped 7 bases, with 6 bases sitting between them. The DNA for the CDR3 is TGTGCCAGCAGCCAAGAAAGGGGTGAAAAACTGTTTTTT. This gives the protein CASSQERGEKLFF.

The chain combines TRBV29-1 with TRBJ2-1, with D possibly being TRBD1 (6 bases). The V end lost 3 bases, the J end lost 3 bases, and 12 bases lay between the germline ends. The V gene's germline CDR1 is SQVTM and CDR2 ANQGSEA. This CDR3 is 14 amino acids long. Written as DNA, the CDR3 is TGCAGCGTTGATAAGGGGGTGGTCTACAATGAGCAGTTCTTC. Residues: CSVDKGVVYNEQFF.

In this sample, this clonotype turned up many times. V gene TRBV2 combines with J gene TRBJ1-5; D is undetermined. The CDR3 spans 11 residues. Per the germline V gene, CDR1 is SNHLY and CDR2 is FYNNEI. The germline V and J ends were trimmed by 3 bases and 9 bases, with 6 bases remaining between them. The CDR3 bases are TGTGCCAGCAGTGATTGGGGGCCCCAGCATTTT. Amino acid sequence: CASSDWGPQHF.

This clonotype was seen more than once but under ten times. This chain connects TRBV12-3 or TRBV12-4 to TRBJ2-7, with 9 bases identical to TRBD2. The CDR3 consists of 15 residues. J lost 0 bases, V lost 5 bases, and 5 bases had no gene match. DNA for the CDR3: TGTGCCAGCAGTCCCATAGCGGGGGCCTCCTACGAGCAGTACTTC. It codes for CASSPIAGASYEQYF.

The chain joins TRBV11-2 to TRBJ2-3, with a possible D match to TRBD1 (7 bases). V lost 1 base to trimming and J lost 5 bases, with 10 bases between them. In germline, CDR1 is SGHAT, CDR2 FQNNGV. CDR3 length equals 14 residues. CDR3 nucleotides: TGTGCCAGCAGCTTAGGCAGGGGGGAAGATACGCAGTATTTT. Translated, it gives CASSLGRGEDTQYF.

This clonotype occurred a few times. DNA for the CDR3: TGTGCCAGCAGTTTGAATTTTAGGACTAGCGGGACCCTCTACAATGAGCAGTTCTTC. Translation: CASSLNFRTSGTLYNEQFF. The V gene is TRBV28, the J gene TRBJ2-1; 12 bases are a match to TRBD2. Germline values: CDR1 MDHEN, CDR2 SYDVKM. The length of the CDR3 is 19 residues. The junction had 12 bases not matched to a gene; V was cut back by 3 bases and J by 3 bases.

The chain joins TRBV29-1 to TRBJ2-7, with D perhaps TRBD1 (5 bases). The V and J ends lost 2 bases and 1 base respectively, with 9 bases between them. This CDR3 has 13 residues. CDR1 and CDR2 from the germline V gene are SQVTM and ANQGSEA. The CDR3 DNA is TGCAGCGTTGAAATAGGGGATTCCTACGAGCAGTACTTC. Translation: CSVEIGDSYEQYF.

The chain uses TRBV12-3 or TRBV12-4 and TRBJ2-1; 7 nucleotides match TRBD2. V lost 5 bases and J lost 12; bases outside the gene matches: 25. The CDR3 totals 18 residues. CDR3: CASSPQPHMAGVLAGQFF. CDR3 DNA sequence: TGTGCCAGCAGTCCCCAACCCCATATGGCGGGAGTCCTTGCGGGGCAGTTCTTC.

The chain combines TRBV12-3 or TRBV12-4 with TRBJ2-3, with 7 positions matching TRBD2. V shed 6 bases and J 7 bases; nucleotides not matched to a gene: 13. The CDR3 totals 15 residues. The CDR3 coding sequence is TGTGCCAGCAGCCCCGCGGGACTACGGGGAAATACGCAGTATTTT. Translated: CASSPAGLRGNTQYF.

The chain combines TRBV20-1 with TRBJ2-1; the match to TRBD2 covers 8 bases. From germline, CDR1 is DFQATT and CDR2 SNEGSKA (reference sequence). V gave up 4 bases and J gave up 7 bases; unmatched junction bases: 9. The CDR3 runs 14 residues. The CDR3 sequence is CSAKAGGRRNEQFF. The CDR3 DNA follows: TGCAGTGCTAAGGCGGGAGGTAGAAGGAATGAGCAGTTCTTC.

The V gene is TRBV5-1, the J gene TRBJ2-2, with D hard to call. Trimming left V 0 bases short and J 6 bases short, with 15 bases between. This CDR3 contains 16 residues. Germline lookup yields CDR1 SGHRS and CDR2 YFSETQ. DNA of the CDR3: TGCGCCAGCAGCTTGGAGCCCTTTCGAGCCGCCGGGGAGCTGTTTTTT. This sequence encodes CASSLEPFRAAGELFF.

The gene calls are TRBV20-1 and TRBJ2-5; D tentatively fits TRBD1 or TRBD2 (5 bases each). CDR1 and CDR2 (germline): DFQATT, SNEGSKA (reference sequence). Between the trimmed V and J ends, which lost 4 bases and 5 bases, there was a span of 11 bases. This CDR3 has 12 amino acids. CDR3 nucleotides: TGCAGTGCTACTTCTGGGACGGAGACCCAGTACTTC. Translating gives CSATSGTETQYF.

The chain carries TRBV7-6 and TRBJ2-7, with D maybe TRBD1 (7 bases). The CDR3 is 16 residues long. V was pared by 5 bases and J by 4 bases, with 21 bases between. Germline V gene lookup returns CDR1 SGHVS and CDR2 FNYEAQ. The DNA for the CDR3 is TGTGCCAGCAGCCCCATGGTGGCAGGGGGGATTTACGAGCAGTACTTC. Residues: CASSPMVAGGIYEQYF.

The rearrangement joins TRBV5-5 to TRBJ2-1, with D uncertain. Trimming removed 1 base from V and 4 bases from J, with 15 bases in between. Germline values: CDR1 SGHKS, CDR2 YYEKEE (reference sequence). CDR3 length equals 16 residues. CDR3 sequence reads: CASSLISTRDYNEQFF. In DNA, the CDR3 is TGTGCCAGCAGCTTGATATCTACCCGAGATTACAATGAGCAGTTCTTC.

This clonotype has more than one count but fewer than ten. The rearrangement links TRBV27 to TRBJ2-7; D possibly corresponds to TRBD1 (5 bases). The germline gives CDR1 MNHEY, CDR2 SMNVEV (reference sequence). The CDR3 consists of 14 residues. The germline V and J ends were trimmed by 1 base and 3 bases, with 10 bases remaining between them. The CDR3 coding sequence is TGTGCCAGCAGTTTATACCTAGACAGCTACGAGCAGTACTTC. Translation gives CASSLYLDSYEQYF.

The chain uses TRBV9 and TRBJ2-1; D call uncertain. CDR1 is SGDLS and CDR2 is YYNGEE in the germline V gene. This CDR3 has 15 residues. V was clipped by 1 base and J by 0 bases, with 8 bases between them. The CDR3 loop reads CASSVFPDSYNEQFF. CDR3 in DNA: TGTGCCAGCAGCGTATTCCCCGACTCCTACAATGAGCAGTTCTTC.

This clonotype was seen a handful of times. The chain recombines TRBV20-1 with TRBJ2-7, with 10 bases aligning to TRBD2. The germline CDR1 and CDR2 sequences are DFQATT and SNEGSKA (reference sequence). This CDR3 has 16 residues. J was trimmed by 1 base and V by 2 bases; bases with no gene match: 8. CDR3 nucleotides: TGCAGTGCTAGACCTGCTAGCGGGGGTCCTTCCTACGAGCAGTACTTC. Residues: CSARPASGGPSYEQYF.

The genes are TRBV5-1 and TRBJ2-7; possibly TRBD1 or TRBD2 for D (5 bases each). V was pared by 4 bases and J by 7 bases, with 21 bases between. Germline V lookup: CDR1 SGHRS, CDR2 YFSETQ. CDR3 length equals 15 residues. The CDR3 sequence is CASSEQQVPSGEQYF. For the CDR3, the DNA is TGCGCCAGCAGCGAGCAACAGGTCCCCTCGGGGGAGCAGTACTTC.

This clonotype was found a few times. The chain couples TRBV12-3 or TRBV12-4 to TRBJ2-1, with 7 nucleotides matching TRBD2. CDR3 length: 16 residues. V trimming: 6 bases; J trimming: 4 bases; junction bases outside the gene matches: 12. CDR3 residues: CASSSWGGTGYNEQFF. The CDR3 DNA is TGTGCCAGCAGCTCTTGGGGGGGGACGGGGTACAATGAGCAGTTCTTC.

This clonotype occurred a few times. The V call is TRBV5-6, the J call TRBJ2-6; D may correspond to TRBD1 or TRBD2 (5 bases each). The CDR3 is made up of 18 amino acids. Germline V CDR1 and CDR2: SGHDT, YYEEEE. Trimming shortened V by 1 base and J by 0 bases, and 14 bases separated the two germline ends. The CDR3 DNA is TGTGCCAGCAGCTTGTTAGGGACGGGCGGCTCTGGGGCCAACGTCCTGACTTTC. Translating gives CASSLLGTGGSGANVLTF.

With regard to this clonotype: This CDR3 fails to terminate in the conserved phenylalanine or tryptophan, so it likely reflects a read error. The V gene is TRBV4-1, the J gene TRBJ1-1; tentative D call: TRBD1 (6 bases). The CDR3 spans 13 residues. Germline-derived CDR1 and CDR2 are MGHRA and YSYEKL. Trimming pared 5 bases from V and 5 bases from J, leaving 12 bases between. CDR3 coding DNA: TGCGCCAGCAGCGCCCCAGGGGTTACTGAAGCTTTCCTT. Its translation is CASSAPGVTEAFL.

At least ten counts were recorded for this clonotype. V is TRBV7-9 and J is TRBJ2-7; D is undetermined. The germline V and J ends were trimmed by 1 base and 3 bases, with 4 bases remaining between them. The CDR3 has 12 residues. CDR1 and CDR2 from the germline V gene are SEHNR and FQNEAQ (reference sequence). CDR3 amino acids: CASSLGVYEQYF. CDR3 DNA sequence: TGTGCCAGCAGCTTAGGTGTCTACGAGCAGTACTTC.

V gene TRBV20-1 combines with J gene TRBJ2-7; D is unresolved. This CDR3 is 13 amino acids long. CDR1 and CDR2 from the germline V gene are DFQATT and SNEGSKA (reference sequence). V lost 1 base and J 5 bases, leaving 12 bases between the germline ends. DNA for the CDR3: TGCAGTGCTAGAGCCGGGTCTCGTGACGAGCAGTACTTC. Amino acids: CSARAGSRDEQYF.

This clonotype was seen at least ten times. The CDR3 loop is CASSADWGNSPLHF. The CDR3 nucleotides read TGTGCCAGCAGTGCCGACTGGGGTAATTCACCCCTCCACTTT. The chain is built from TRBV12-3 or TRBV12-4 and TRBJ1-6; D gene unclear. The CDR3 runs to 14 residues. V lost 5 bases, J lost 6 bases, and 11 bases lay in between.

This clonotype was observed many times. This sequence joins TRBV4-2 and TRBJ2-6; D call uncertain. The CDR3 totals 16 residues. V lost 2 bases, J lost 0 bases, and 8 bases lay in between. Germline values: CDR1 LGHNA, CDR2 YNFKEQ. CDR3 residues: CASSQRTVSGANVLTF. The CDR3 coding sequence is TGTGCCAGCAGCCAAAGGACGGTCTCTGGGGCCAACGTCCTGACTTTC.